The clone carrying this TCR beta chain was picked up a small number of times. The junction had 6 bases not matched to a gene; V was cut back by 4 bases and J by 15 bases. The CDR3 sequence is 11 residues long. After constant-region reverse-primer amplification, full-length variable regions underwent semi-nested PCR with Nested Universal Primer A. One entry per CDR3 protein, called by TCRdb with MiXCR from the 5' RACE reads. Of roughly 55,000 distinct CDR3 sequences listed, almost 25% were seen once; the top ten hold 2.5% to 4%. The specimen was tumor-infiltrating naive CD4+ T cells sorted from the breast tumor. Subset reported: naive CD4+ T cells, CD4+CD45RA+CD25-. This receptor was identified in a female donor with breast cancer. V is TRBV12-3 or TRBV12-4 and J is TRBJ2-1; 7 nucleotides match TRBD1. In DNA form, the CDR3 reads TGTGCCAGCAGTTCCGGGACAGAGAGGTTCTTC. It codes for CASSSGTERFF.